This TCR beta chain stems from a study of blood T cell repertoires in COVID-19. Clinical history reported by participants formed the basis on which cohorts were assigned. Among Cohort 3 donors, those recovered had two negative PCRs, clearance, or symptom resolution. Original processing methods: Estimation of nucleated cell counts relied on the amplification of reference gene primers. The method was immunoSEQ multiplex PCR; TCRdb's version includes in-frame clones alone and lacks a portion of them. V, J and clone size derive from that table, while D and trimming were established from the DNA sequence. The repertoire holds 220,000 or so clones, with 70% to 85% as singletons. The material sequenced was PBMCs or T cells enriched from blood (not recorded which). The TCR was taken from a woman aged 55-69 years who had recovered from COVID-19.

Here the CDR3 DNA reads TGCGGGCAGGGGCCTTATGGCTACACCTTC. Its translation is CGQGPYGYTF. The chain carries TRBV20-1 and TRBJ1-2; the D gene is possibly TRBD1 (6 bases). Germline CDR1 and CDR2: DFQATT and SNEGSKA (reference sequence). The length of the CDR3 is 10 residues.